This T cell receptor beta chain is drawn from a study of T cells after yellow fever vaccination. Study-wide findings and caveats: Boosting was followed by the reappearance of most primary-vaccination clones (less than 98% CD4, about 90% CD8). Researchers noted that a small share of clonotypes showed up in both CD4 and CD8 compartments.

TCRdb redid the calling of the 5' RACE reads with MiXCR, one entry per CDR3 protein. The profile shows a few hundred thousand distinct CDR3 sequences, 8.5% to 10% of them singletons. Comment on this clonotype: The antigen remains undetermined.

The receptor was isolated from a man younger than 35 who received the YFV17D yellow fever vaccine. The input for sequencing was CD4+ T cells sorted from PBMCs, taken 5 days after the yellow fever booster vaccination.

The CDR3 DNA follows: TGTGCCAGCAGTTGGGGACCCACCGGGACCCAGTACTTC. It specifies CASSWGPTGTQYF. The rearrangement uses TRBV27 and TRBJ2-5, with D perhaps being TRBD1 or TRBD2 (5 bases each). This CDR3 spans 13 amino acids. Looked up from germline, CDR1 is MNHEY and CDR2 is SMNVEV (reference sequence). V gave up 4 bases and J gave up 7 bases, with 13 bases separating them.